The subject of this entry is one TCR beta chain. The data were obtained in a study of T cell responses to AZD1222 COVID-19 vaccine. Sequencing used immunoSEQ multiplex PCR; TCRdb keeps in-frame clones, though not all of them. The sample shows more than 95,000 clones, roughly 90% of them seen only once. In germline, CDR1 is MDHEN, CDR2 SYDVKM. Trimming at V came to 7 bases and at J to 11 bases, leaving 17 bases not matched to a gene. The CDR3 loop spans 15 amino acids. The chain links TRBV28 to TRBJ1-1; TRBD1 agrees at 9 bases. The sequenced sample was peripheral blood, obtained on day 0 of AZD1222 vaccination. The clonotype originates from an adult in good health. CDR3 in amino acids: CASTQAYRGQRGAFF. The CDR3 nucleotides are TGTGCCAGCACTCAGGCTTACAGGGGGCAGAGAGGTGCTTTCTTT.